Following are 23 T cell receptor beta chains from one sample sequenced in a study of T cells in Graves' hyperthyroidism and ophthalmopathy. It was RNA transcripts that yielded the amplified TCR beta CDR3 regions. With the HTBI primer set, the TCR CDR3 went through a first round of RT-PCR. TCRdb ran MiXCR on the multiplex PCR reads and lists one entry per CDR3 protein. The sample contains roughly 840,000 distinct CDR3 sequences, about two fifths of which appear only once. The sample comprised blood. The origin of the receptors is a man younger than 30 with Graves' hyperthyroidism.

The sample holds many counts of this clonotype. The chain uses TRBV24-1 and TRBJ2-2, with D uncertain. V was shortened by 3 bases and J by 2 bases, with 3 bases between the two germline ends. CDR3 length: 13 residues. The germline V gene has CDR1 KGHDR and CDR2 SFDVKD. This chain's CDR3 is CATSDPNTGELFF. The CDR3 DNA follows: TGTGCCACCAGTGATCCAAACACCGGGGAGCTGTTTTTT.

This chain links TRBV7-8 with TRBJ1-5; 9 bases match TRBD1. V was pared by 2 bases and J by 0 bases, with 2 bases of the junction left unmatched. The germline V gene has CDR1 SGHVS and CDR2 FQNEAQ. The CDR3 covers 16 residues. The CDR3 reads CASSLRTGDSNQPQHF. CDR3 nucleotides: TGTGCCAGCAGCTTACGGACAGGGGATAGCAATCAGCCCCAGCATTTT.

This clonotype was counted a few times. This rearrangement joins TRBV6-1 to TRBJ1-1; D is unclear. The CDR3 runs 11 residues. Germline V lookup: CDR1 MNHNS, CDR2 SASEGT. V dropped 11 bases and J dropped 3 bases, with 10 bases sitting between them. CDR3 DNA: TGTGCCTCCCAGACTGACACTGAAGCTTTCTTT. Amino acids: CASQTDTEAFF.

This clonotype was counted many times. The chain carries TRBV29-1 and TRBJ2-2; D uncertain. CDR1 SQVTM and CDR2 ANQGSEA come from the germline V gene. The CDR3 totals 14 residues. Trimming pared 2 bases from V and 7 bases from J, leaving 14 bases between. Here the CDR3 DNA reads TGCAGCGTTGAAATGGCAGGCCTTGGCGGGGAGCTGTTTTTT. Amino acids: CSVEMAGLGGELFF.

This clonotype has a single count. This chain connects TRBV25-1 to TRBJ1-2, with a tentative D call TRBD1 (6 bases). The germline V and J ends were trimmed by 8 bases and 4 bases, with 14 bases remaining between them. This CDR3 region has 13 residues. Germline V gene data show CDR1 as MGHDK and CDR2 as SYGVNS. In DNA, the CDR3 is TGTGCCAGCGTTGAATCAGGGGTCTATGGCTACACCTTC. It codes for CASVESGVYGYTF.

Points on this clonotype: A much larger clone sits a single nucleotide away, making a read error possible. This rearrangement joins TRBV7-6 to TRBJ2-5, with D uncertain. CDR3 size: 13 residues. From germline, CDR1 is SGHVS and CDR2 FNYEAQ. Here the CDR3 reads CASRSPYQETRYF. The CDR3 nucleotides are TGTGCCAGCAGGTCCCCATACCAAGAGACCCGGTACTTC. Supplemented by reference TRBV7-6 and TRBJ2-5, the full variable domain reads GAGVSQSPRYKVTKRGQDVALRCDPISGHVSLYWYRQALGQGPEFLTYFNYEAQQDKSGLPNDRFSAERPEGSISTLTIQRTEQRDSAMYRCASRSPYQETRYFGPGTRLLVL.

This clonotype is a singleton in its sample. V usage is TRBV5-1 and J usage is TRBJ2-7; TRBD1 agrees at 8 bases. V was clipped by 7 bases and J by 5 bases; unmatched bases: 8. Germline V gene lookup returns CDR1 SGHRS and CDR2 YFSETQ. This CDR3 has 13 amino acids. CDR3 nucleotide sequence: TGCGCCAGCGTGACAGGGGAAGTCAACGAGCAGTACTTC. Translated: CASVTGEVNEQYF.

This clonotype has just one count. CDR3 bases: TGTCCCACCATCCCGGGGGGGGAGTTCGACAATGAGCAGTTCTTC. It is translated as CPTIPGGEFDNEQFF. The chain combines TRBV2 with TRBJ2-1, with 8 bases aligning to TRBD2. CDR1 and CDR2 (germline): SNHLY, FYNNEI. The CDR3 contains 15 residues.

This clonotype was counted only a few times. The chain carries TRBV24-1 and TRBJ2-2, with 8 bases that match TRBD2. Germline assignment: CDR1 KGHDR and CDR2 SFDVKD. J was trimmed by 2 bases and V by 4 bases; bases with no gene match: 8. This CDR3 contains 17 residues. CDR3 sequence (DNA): TGTGCCACCAGTGACTCGAGACTAGCGACTAACACCGGGGAGCTGTTTTTT. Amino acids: CATSDSRLATNTGELFF.

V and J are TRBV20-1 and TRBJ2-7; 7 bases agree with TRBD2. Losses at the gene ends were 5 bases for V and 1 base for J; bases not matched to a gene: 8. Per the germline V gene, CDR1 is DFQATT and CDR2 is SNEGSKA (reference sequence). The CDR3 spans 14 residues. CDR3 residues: CSAQLALVSYEQYF. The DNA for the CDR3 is TGCAGTGCTCAACTAGCGTTAGTGTCCTACGAGCAGTACTTC.

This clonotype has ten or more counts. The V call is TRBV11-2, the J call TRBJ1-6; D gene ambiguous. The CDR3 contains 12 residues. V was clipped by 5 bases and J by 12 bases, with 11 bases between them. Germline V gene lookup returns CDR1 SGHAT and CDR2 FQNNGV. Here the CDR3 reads CASSPGRLPLHF. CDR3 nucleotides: TGTGCCAGCAGCCCCGGGAGATTACCCCTCCACTTT.

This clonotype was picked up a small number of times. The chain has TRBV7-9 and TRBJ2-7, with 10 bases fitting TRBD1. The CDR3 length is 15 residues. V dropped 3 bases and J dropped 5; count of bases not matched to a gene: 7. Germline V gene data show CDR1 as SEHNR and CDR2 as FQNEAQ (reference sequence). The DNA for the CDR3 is TGTGCCAGCAGCTTCGGACAGGGGGACATGGACGAGCAGTACTTC. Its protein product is CASSFGQGDMDEQYF.

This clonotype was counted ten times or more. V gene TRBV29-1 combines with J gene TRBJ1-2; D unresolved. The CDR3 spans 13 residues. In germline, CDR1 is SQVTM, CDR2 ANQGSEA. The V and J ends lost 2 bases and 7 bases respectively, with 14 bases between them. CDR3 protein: CSVEPRVLGGYTF. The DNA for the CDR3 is TGCAGCGTTGAACCCCGGGTCTTAGGTGGCTACACCTTC.

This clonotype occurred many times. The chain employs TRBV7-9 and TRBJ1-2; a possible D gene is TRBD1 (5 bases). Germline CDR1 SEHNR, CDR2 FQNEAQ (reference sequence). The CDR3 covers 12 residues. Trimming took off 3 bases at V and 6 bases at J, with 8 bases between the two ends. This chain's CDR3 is CASSFAGDGYTF. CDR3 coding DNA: TGTGCCAGCAGCTTTGCGGGGGATGGCTACACCTTC.

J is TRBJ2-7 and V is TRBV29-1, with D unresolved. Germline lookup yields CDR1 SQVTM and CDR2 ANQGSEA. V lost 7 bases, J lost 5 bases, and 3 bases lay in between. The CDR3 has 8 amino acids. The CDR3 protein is CSEDEQYF. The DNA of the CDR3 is TGCAGCGAGGACGAGCAGTACTTC.

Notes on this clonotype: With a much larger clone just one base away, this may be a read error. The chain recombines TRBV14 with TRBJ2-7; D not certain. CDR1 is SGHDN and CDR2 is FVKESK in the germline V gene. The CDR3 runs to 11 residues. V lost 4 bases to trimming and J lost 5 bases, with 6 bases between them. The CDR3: CASSPEHEQYF. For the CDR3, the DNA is TGTGCCAGCAGCCCAGAACACGAGCAGTACTTC.

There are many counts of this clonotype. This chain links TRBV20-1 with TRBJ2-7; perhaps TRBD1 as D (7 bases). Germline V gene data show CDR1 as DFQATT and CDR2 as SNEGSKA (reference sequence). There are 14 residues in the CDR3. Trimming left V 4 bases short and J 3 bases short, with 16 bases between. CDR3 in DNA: TGCAGTGCTAAGAAGGAGGGGGCACGCTACGAGCAGTACTTC. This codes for CSAKKEGARYEQYF.

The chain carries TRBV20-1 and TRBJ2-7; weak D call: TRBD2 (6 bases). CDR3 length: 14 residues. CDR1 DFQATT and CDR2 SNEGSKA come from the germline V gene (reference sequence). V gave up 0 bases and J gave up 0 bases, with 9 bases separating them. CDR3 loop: CSARERLVSYEQYF. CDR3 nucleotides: TGCAGTGCTAGAGAACGACTAGTCTCCTACGAGCAGTACTTC.

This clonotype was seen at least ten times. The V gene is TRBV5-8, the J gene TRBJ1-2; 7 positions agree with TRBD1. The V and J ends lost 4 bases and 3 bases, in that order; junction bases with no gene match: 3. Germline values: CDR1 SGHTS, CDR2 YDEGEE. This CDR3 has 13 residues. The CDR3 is CASSQQGDYGYTF. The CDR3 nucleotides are TGTGCCAGCAGCCAGCAGGGGGACTATGGCTACACCTTC.

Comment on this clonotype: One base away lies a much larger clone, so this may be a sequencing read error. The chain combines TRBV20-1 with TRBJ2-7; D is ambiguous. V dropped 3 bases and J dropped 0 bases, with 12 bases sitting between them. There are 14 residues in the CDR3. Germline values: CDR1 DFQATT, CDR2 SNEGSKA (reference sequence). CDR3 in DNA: TGCAGTGCTAGGACCCCGTGGGACTCCTACGAGCAGTACTTC. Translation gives CSARTPWDSYEQYF.

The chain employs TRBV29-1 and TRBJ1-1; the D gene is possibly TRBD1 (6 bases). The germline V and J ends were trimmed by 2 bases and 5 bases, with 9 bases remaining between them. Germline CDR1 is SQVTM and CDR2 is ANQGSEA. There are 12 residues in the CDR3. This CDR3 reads CSVETGRTEAFF. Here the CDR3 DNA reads TGCAGCGTTGAAACAGGGCGGACTGAAGCTTTCTTT.

The CDR3 DNA sequence: TGTGCCAGCAGCTTAGAAGGCCCCTTTGAAGCTTTCTTT. Protein: CASSLEGPFEAFF. The chain carries TRBV11-1 and TRBJ1-1; D remains unclear. The CDR3 totals 13 residues. Trimming shortened V by 1 base and J by 7 bases, and 10 bases separated the two germline ends. Germline V gives CDR1 SGHAT, CDR2 FQDESV (reference sequence). The full variable domain, with the rest looked up from reference TRBV11-1 and TRBJ1-1, is EAEVAQSPRYKITEKSQAVAFWCDPISGHATLYWYRQILGQGPELLVQFQDESVVDDSQLPKDRFSAERLKGVDSTLKIQPAELGDSAMYLCASSLEGPFEAFFGQGTRLTVV.

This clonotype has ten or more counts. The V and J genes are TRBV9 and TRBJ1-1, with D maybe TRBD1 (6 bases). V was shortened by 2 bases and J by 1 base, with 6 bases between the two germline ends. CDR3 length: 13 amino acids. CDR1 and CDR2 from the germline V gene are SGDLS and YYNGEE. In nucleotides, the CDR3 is TGTGCCAGCAGCGTGACAGGGAACACTGAAGCTTTCTTT. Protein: CASSVTGNTEAFF. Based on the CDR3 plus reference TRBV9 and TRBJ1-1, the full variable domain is DSGVTQTPKHLITATGQRVTLRCSPRSGDLSVYWYQQSLDQGLQFLIQYYNGEERAKGNILERFSAQQFPDLHSELNLSSLELGDSALYFCASSVTGNTEAFFGQGTRLTVV.